One sample yielded the 8 T cell receptor beta chains listed below, sequenced in a study of blood T cell repertoires in COVID-19. TCRdb's copy holds only in-frame clones and misses some; the assay was immunoSEQ multiplex PCR. The sample records some 490,000 clones, 70% to 90% being singletons. Sequences were obtained from PBMCs or T cells enriched from blood (not recorded which). Every receptor here comes from an older woman who had recovered from COVID-19.

This chain joins TRBV5-1 and TRBJ2-6, with a weak D call TRBD1 (6 bases). The germline V gene has CDR1 SGHRS and CDR2 YFSETQ. The germline V and J ends were trimmed by 6 bases and 4 bases, with 17 bases remaining between them. The CDR3 has 16 amino acids. CDR3 loop: CASTNPQGTGANVLTF. In nucleotides, the CDR3 is TGCGCCAGCACCAACCCGCAGGGGACCGGGGCCAACGTCCTGACTTTC.

The chain combines TRBV4-1 with TRBJ1-1; TRBD1 aligns across 7 bases. The CDR3 loop spans 17 amino acids. In germline, CDR1 is MGHRA, CDR2 YSYEKL. V lost 3 bases and J lost 2; bases outside the gene matches: 12. CDR3: CASSHWEGGVGNTEAFF. Here the CDR3 DNA reads TGCGCCAGCAGCCATTGGGAAGGGGGCGTGGGAAACACTGAAGCTTTCTTT.

The rearrangement uses TRBV24-1 and TRBJ2-3; D not resolved. In germline, CDR1 is KGHDR, CDR2 SFDVKD. V was pared by 0 bases and J by 2 bases, with 11 bases between. The CDR3 has 16 residues. The CDR3 loop reads CATSDLGQTDTDTQYF. The CDR3 DNA is TGTGCCACCAGTGATTTGGGCCAGACTGACACAGATACGCAGTATTTT.

Here the CDR3 reads CARSSRGTSHGELFF. DNA for the CDR3: TGTGCCAGAAGCTCTAGGGGGACTAGTCACGGGGAGCTGTTTTTT. This chain links TRBV5-3 with TRBJ2-2; 8 positions match TRBD2. TRBV5-3 is filed as an ORF, its function uncertain. This CDR3 is built from 15 residues. The V segment lost 3 bases and the J segment 7 bases; nucleotides outside the gene matches: 8.

The V call is TRBV10-3, the J call TRBJ2-5, with 9 bases that match TRBD1. In germline, CDR1 is ENHRY, CDR2 SYGVKD. The CDR3 sequence is 15 residues long. The V and J ends lost 2 bases and 5 bases, in that order; junction bases with no gene match: 6. In nucleotides, the CDR3 is TGTGCCATCAGTGAGAACAGGGGGCATACGGAGACCCAGTACTTC. Its translation: CAISENRGHTETQYF.

CDR3 protein: CATSDFGQEAFF. Written as DNA, the CDR3 is TGTGCCACCAGTGATTTTGGGCAGGAAGCTTTCTTT. The chain carries TRBV24-1 and TRBJ1-1; D remains ambiguous. In germline, CDR1 is KGHDR, CDR2 SFDVKD. This CDR3 has 12 residues. Trimming shortened V by 1 base and J by 8 bases, and 7 bases separated the two germline ends.

This clone appeared once. This chain links TRBV6-5 with TRBJ1-1, with a possible D match to TRBD1 (6 bases). Trimming pared 5 bases from V and 8 bases from J, leaving 9 bases between. This CDR3 comprises 11 residues. The germline CDR1 and CDR2 sequences are MNHEY and SVGAGI. CDR3 DNA sequence: TGTGCCAGCAGTCCGACAGGCGAAGCTTTCTTT. Translation gives CASSPTGEAFF.

The chain has TRBV5-1 and TRBJ2-7; 9 bases agree with TRBD2. This CDR3 region has 15 residues. Trimming at V came to 0 bases and at J to 2 bases, leaving 3 bases not matched to a gene. Germline loops: CDR1 SGHRS, CDR2 YFSETQ. The CDR3 loop reads CASSLGLAGAYEQYV. The CDR3 bases are TGCGCCAGCAGCTTGGGGTTAGCGGGGGCCTACGAGCAGTACGTC.